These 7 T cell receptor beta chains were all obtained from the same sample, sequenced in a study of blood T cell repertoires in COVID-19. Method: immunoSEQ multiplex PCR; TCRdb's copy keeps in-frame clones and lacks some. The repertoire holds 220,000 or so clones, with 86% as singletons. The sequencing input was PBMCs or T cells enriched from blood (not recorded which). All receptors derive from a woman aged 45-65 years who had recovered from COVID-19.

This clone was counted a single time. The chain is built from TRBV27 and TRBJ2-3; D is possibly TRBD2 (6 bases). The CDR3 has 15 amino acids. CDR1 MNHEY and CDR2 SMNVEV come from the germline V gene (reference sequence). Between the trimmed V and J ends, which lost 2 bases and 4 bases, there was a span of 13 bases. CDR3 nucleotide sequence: TGTGCCAGCAGTTTACGGCCTTGGGGGGCAGATACGCAGTATTTT. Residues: CASSLRPWGADTQYF.

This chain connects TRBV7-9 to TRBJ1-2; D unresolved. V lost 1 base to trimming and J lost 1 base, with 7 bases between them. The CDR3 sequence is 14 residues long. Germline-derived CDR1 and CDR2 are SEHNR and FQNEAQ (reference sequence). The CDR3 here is CASSLGAYNYGYTF. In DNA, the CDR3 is TGTGCCAGCAGCTTAGGGGCTTATAACTATGGCTACACCTTC.

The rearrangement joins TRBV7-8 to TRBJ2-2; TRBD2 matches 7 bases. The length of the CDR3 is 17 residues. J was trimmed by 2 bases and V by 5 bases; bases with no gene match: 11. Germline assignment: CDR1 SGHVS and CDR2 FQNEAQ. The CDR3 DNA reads TGTGCCAGCAGCCGACTTGCGGGGGTACCTAACACCGGGGAGCTGTTTTTT. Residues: CASSRLAGVPNTGELFF. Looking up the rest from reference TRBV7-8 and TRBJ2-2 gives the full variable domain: GAGVSQSPRYKVAKRGQDVALRCDPISGHVSLFWYQQALGQGPEFLTYFQNEAQLDKSGLPSDRFFAERPEGSVSTLKIQRTQQEDSAVYLCASSRLAGVPNTGELFFGEGSRLTVL.

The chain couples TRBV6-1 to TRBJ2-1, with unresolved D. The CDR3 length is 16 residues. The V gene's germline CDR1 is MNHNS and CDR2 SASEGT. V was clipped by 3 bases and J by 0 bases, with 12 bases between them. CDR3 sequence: CASSDLVPGSYNEQFF. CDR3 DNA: TGTGCCAGCAGTGACCTGGTGCCAGGCTCCTACAATGAGCAGTTCTTC.

The CDR3 DNA reads TGTGCCAGCAGCACTAGGGACAGGGGGGAGAACACCATATATTTT. This gives the protein CASSTRDRGENTIYF. The chain couples TRBV5-6 to TRBJ1-3; 11 nucleotides align to TRBD1. Per the germline V gene, CDR1 is SGHDT and CDR2 is YYEEEE. CDR3 length: 15 residues. Losses at the gene ends were 4 bases for V and 7 bases for J; bases not matched to a gene: 7.

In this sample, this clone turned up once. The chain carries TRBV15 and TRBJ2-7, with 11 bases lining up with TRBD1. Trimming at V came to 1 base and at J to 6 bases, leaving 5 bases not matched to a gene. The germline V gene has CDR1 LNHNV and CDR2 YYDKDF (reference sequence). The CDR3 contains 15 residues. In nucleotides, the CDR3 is TGTGCCACCAGCAGAGGGGGACAGGGGGGTGGCGAGCAGTACTTC. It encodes CATSRGGQGGGEQYF.

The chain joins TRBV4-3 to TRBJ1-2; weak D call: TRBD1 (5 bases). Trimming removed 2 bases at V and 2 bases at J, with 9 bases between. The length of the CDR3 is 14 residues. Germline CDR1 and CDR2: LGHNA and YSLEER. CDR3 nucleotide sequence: TGCGCCAGCAGCCAAAGGGGTTCAAACTATGGCTACACCTTC. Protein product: CASSQRGSNYGYTF.